The TCR beta chain under discussion was sequenced for a study of CD8 T cells in ankylosing spondylitis. Study conclusions and caveats: Ankylosing spondylitis blood appeared to carry a characteristic TCR beta motif of 7 or 8 highly homologous variants.

One entry per CDR3 protein, called by TCRdb with MiXCR from the 5' RACE reads. The sample records 40,000 or so distinct CDR3 sequences, 8% to 13% being singletons. CDR1 MDHEN and CDR2 SYDVKM come from the germline V gene. The CDR3 contains 17 residues. Trimming cost V 1 base and J 0 bases; bases outside gene matches: 4. This clonotype was observed at least ten times. Its cognate antigen is unknown. This chain connects TRBV28 to TRBJ1-3; 9 nucleotides line up with TRBD1. What was sequenced was blood, either unsorted or a sorted T cell fraction (not recorded which). This receptor was taken from a male donor with ankylosing spondylitis or in good health (not recorded which). The CDR3 DNA sequence: TGTGCCAGCAGTTTATCACAGGGGGCTCACTCTGGAAACACCATATATTTT. This codes for CASSLSQGAHSGNTIYF.